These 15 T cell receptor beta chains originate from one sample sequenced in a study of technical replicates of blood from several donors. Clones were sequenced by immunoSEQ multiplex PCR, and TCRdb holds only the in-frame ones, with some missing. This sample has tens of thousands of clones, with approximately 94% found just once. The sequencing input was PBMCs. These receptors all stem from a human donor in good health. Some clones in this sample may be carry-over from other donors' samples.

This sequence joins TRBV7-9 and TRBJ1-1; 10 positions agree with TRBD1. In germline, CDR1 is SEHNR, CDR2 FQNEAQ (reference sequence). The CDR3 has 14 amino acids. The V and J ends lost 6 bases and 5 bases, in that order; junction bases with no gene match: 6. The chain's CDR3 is CASRRQGANTEAFF. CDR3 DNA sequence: TGTGCCAGCAGGAGACAGGGGGCTAATACTGAAGCTTTCTTT.

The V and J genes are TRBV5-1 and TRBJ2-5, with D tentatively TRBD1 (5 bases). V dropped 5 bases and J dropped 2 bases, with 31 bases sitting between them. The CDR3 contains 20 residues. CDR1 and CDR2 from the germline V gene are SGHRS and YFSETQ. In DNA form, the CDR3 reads TGCGCCAGCAGTCCCTATTTCTCTCGCGGACAAAAGGCCGATCAAGAGACCCAGTACTTC. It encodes CASSPYFSRGQKADQETQYF. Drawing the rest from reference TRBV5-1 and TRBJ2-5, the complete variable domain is KAGVTQTPRYLIKTRGQQVTLSCSPISGHRSVSWYQQTPGQGLQFLFEYFSETQRNKGNFPGRFSGRQFSNSRSEMNVSTLELGDSALYLCASSPYFSRGQKADQETQYFGPGTRLLVL.

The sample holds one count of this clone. This CDR3 is CASSPRTGANYGYTF. In DNA form, the CDR3 reads TGTGCCAGCAGCCCAAGGACAGGGGCTAACTATGGCTACACCTTC. V is TRBV7-3 and J is TRBJ1-2, with 9 bases matching TRBD1. The V gene's germline CDR1 is SGHTA and CDR2 FQGTGA. V trimming: 5 bases; J trimming: 0 bases; junction bases outside the gene matches: 4. This CDR3 region has 15 residues.

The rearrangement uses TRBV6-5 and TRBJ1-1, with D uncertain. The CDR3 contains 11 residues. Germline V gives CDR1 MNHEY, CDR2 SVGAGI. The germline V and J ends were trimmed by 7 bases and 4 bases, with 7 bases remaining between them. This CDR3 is CASKFGTEAFF. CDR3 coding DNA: TGTGCCAGCAAGTTCGGCACTGAAGCTTTCTTT.

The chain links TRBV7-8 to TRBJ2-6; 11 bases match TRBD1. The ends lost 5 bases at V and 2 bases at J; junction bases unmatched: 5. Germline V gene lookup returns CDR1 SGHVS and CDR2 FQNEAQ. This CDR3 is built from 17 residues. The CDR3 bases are TGTGCCAGCAGCCCACGGGACAGGGGGGCTGGGGCCAACGTCCTGACTTTC. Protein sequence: CASSPRDRGAGANVLTF.

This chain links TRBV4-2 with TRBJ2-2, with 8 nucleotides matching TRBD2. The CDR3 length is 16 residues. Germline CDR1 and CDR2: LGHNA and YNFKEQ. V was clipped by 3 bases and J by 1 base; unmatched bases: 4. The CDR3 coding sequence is TGTGCCAGCAGCCAGGGTAGCGGGGTGAACACCGGGGAGCTGTTTTTT. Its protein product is CASSQGSGVNTGELFF.

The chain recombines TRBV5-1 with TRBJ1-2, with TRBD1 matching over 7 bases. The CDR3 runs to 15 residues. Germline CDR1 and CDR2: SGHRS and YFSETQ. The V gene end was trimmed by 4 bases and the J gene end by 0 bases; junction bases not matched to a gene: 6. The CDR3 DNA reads TGCGCCAGCAGCCTGAGGGACAGATCTAACTATGGCTACACCTTC. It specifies CASSLRDRSNYGYTF.

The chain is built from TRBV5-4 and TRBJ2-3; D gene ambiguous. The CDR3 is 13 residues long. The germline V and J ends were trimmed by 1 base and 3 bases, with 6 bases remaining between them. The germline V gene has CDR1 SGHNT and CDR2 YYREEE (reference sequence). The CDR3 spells CASSLQATDTQYF. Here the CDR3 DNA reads TGTGCCAGCAGCTTGCAAGCGACAGATACGCAGTATTTT. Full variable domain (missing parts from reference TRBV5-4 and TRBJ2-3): ETGVTQSPTHLIKTRGQQVTLRCSSQSGHNTVSWYQQALGQGPQFIFQYYREEENGRGNFPPRFSGLQFPNYSSELNVNALELDDSALYLCASSLQATDTQYFGPGTRLTVL.

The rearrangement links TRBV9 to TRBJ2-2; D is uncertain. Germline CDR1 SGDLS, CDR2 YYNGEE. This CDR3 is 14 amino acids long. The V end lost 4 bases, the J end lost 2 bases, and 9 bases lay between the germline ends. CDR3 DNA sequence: TGTGCCAGCAGCAAGCGAATAAACACCGGGGAGCTGTTTTTT. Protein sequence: CASSKRINTGELFF. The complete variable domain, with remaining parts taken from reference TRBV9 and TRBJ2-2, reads DSGVTQTPKHLITATGQRVTLRCSPRSGDLSVYWYQQSLDQGLQFLIQYYNGEERAKGNILERFSAQQFPDLHSELNLSSLELGDSALYFCASSKRINTGELFFGEGSRLTVL.

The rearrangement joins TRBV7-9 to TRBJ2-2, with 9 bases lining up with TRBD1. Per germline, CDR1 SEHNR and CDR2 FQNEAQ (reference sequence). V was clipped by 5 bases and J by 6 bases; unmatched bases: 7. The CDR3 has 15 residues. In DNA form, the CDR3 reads TGTGCCAGCAGCCATGGGACAGGGTATGCCGGGGAGCTGTTTTTT. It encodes CASSHGTGYAGELFF.

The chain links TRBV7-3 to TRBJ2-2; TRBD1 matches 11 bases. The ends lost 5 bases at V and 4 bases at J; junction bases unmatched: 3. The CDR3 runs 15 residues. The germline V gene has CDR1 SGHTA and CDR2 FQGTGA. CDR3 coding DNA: TGTGCCAGCAGCCGGACAGGGGGCAGCACCGGGGAGCTGTTTTTT. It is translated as CASSRTGGSTGELFF. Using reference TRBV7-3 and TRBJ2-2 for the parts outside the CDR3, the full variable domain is GAGVSQTPSNKVTEKGKYVELRCDPISGHTALYWYRQSLGQGPEFLIYFQGTGAADDSGLPNDRFFAVRPEGSVSTLKIQRTERGDSAVYLCASSRTGGSTGELFFGEGSRLTVL.

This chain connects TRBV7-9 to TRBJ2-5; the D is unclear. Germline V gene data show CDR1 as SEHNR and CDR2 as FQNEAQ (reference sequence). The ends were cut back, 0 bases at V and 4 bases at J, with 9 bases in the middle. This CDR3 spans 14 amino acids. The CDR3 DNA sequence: TGTGCCAGCAGCTTAGCGAGTCCGGTAGAGACCCAGTACTTC. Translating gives CASSLASPVETQYF.

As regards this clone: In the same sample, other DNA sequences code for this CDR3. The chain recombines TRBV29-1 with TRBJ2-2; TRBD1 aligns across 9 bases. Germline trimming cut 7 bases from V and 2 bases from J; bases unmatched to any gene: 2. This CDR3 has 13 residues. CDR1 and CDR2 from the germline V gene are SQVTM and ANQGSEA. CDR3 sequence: CSGGQGNTGELFF. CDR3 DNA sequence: TGCAGCGGGGGACAGGGAAACACCGGGGAGCTGTTTTTT.

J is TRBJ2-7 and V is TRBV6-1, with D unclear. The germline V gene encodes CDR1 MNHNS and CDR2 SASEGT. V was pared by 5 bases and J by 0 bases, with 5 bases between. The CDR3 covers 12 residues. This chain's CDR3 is CASSLSSYEQYF. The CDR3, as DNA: TGTGCCAGCAGTCTTAGCTCCTACGAGCAGTACTTC.

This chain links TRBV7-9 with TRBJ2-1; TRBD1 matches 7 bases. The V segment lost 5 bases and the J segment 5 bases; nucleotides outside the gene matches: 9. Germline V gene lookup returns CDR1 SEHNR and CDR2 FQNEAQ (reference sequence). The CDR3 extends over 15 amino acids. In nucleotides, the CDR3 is TGTGCCAGCAGCCCACTTGGGACAGTCAACAATGAGCAGTTCTTC. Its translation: CASSPLGTVNNEQFF.